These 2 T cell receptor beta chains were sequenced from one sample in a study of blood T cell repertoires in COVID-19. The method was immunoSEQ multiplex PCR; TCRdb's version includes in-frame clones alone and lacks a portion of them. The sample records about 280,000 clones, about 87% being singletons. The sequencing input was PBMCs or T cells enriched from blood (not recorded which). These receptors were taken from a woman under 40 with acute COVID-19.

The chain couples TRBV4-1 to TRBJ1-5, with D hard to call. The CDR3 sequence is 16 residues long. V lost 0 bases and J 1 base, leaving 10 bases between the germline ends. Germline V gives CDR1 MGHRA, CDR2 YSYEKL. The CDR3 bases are TGCGCCAGCAGCCAAGATACGGTCAGGAGCAATCAGCCCCAGCATTTT. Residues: CASSQDTVRSNQPQHF.

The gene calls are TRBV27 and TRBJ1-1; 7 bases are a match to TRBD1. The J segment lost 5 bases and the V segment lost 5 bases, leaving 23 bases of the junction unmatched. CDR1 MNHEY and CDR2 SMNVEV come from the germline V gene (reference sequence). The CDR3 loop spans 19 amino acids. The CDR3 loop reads CASSPRQTRQGWGWTEAFF. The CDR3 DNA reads TGTGCCAGCAGTCCTCGCCAGACACGACAGGGCTGGGGGTGGACTGAAGCTTTCTTT.